Listed here are 4 T cell receptor beta chains from one sample, sequenced in a study of beta chain features in type 1 diabetes. The study reverse transcribed the entire isolated RNA, so it sequenced expressed TCRB transcripts. Method: immunoSEQ multiplex PCR; TCRdb's copy keeps in-frame clones and lacks some. The sample yields 130,000 or so clones, about 9.1% seen once. The sample taken for sequencing was central memory CD4+ T cells from blood. These TCRs come from a woman in her thirties or forties in good health.

J is TRBJ1-2 and V is TRBV29-1; D is possibly TRBD1 (5 bases). Germline V gene sequence: CDR1 SQVTM, CDR2 ANQGSEA. V lost 4 bases, J lost 0 bases, and 18 bases lay in between. There are 16 residues in the CDR3. The CDR3 bases are TGCAGCGTTGTGAGGCTGAAAGGGGCGACTAACTATGGCTACACCTTC. It codes for CSVVRLKGATNYGYTF.

The V gene is TRBV5-1, the J gene TRBJ1-4, with D hard to call. CDR1 SGHRS and CDR2 YFSETQ come from the germline V gene. V lost 2 bases and J 3 bases, leaving 8 bases between the germline ends. The CDR3 consists of 14 residues. The CDR3 DNA is TGCGCCAGCAGCTTCACAGTTCCTAATGAAAAACTGTTTTTT. Amino acids: CASSFTVPNEKLFF. The complete variable domain, with remaining parts taken from reference TRBV5-1 and TRBJ1-4, reads KAGVTQTPRYLIKTRGQQVTLSCSPISGHRSVSWYQQTPGQGLQFLFEYFSETQRNKGNFPGRFSGRQFSNSRSEMNVSTLELGDSALYLCASSFTVPNEKLFFGSGTQLSVL.

This clone was observed a handful of times. This sequence joins TRBV18 and TRBJ2-7; 8 nucleotides agree with TRBD1. The CDR3 contains 14 residues. Germline values: CDR1 KGHSH, CDR2 LQKENI. V gave up 5 bases and J gave up 5 bases; unmatched junction bases: 8. The CDR3 here is CASSAGQGDHEQYF. Written as DNA, the CDR3 is TGTGCCAGCTCAGCCGGACAGGGAGACCACGAGCAGTACTTC.

This clone was counted between two and nine times. The V gene is TRBV5-6, the J gene TRBJ1-2; D unclear. From germline, CDR1 is SGHDT and CDR2 YYEEEE. The CDR3 runs to 14 residues. The ends were cut back, 3 bases at V and 0 bases at J, with 9 bases in the middle. The CDR3 nucleotides are TGTGCCAGCAGCTCCTCCGGGGCTAACTATGGCTACACCTTC. It yields the protein CASSSSGANYGYTF. The whole variable domain, remainder taken from reference TRBV5-6 and TRBJ1-2, is DAGVTQSPTHLIKTRGQQVTLRCSPKSGHDTVSWYQQALGQGPQFIFQYYEEEERQRGNFPDRFSGHQFPNYSSELNVNALLLGDSALYLCASSSSGANYGYTFGSGTRLTVV.